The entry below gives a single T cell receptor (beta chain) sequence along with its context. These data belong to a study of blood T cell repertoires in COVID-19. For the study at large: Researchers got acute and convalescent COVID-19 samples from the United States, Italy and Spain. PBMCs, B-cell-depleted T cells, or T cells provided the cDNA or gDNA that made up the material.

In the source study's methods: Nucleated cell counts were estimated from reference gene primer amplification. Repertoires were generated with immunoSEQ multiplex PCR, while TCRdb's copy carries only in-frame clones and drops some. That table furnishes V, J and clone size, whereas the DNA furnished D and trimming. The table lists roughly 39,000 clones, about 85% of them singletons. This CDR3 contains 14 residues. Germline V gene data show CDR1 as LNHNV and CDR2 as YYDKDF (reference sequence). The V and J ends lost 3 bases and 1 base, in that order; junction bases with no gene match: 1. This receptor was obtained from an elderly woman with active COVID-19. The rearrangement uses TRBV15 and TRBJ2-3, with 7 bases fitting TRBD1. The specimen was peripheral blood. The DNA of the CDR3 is TGTGCCACCAGCAGGGGGACAGGCACAGATACGCAGTATTTT. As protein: CATSRGTGTDTQYF.